This TCR beta chain is from a study of blood T cell repertoires in COVID-19. Study information: Sources were T cells, B-cell-depleted T cells, or PBMCs; the material itself was cDNA or gDNA.

Germline V gives CDR1 LNHDA, CDR2 SQIVND (reference sequence). V dropped 2 bases and J dropped 6 bases, with 19 bases sitting between them. CDR3 length: 16 residues. Original methodology: Cell counts per sample came from amplifying reference gene primers. Generated by immunoSEQ multiplex PCR, the TCRdb table keeps only in-frame clones and is missing some. The V and J calls and clone size come from that table; D and trimming were worked out from the DNA. Of some 35,000 clones in the sample, about 88% were seen once. The chain uses TRBV19 and TRBJ1-1, with D perhaps matching TRBD1 (5 bases). The sample consisted of peripheral blood. This receptor was identified in a man between 65 and 85 years old with active COVID-19. The CDR3 protein is CASSISSPRAFAEAFF. The CDR3 coding sequence is TGTGCCAGTAGTATATCGTCTCCCAGGGCTTTCGCTGAAGCTTTCTTT. The full variable domain, completed using reference TRBV19 and TRBJ1-1, is DGGITQSPKYLFRKEGQNVTLSCEQNLNHDAMYWYRQDPGQGLRLIYYSQIVNDFQKGDIAEGYSVSREKKESFPLTVTSAQKNPTAFYLCASSISSPRAFAEAFFGQGTRLTVV.